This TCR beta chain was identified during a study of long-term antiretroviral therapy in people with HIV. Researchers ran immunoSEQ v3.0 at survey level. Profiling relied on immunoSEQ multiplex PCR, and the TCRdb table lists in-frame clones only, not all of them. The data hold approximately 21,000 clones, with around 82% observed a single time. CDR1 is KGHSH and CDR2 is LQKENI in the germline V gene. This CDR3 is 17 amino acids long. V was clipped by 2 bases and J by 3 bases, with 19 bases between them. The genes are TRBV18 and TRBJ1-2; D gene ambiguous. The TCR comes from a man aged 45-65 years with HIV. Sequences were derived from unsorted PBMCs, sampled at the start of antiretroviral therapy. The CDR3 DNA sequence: TGTGCCAGCTCACCAACTAACCTAGGTCCCTTAGACTATGGCTACACCTTC. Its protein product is CASSPTNLGPLDYGYTF.